The rows below give T cell receptor beta chains drawn from one sample of a study of OX40 agonist ivuxolimab in advanced cancers. Some clones are missing from TCRdb's copy, which holds only in-frame ones; the method was immunoSEQ multiplex PCR. The table lists about 73,000 clones, around nine tenths of them singletons. The sequences come from CD4+ or CD8+ T cells sorted from blood, collected in a trial of the OX40 agonist ivuxolimab. The receptors come from an adult with an advanced solid tumor such as melanoma, head and neck, liver or kidney cancer. Each CDR3 is given with its conserved first and last residue. A D gene is named only where the DNA matches it firmly. Expanded clones get a size class; other rows say once, few or many, or leave the size out.

.,TRBV2,TRBJ1-3,.,CASKGTQANTIYF,TGTGCCAGCAAGGGCACGCAGGCGAACACCATATATTTT
few,TRBV5-6,TRBJ1-4,.,CASSDRTRGHEKLFF,TGTGCCAGCAGCGACCGTACCAGGGGACATGAAAAACTGTTTTTT
once,TRBV7-8,TRBJ1-1,TRBD1,CASSRRTGLGNTEAFF,TGTGCCAGCAGCCGCAGGACAGGGTTGGGGAACACTGAAGCTTTCTTT
.,TRBV9,TRBJ2-3,.,CASSPNTDTQYF,TGTGCCAGCAGCCCAAACACAGATACGCAGTATTTT
.,TRBV2,TRBJ2-1,.,CASSDMSGVHYNEQFF,TGTGCCAGCAGTGATATGTCAGGGGTCCACTACAATGAGCAGTTCTTC
.,TRBV6-5,TRBJ1-5,TRBD1,CASSYSGGGQQPQHF,TGTGCCAGCAGTTACTCAGGAGGGGGCCAGCAGCCCCAGCATTTT
.,TRBV9,TRBJ2-5,TRBD2,CASSQTSGGQETQYF,TGTGCCAGCAGCCAGACTAGCGGAGGCCAAGAGACCCAGTACTTC
.,TRBV4-1,TRBJ1-2,.,CASSQDTGTSNYGYTF,TGCGCCAGCAGCCAAGATACGGGGACTTCTAACTATGGCTACACCTTC
.,TRBV6-1,TRBJ1-4,TRBD1,CASSPGTGVEKLFF,TGTGCCAGCAGTCCCGGGACAGGGGTTGAAAAACTGTTTTTT
.,TRBV2,TRBJ1-6,TRBD1,CALQGAYNSPLHF,TGTGCCCTCCAGGGGGCCTATAATTCACCCCTCCACTTT
.,TRBV28,TRBJ2-7,.,CASSARTALSYEQYF,TGTGCCAGCAGTGCAAGGACGGCTCTCTCCTACGAGCAGTACTTC
.,TRBV10-3,TRBJ1-2,TRBD1,CAISDRGLYGYTF,TGTGCCATCAGTGACAGGGGGCTCTATGGCTACACCTTC
.,TRBV30,TRBJ1-1,.,CASKGPSLNTEAFF,TGTGCCTCCAAGGGACCCTCCTTGAACACTGAAGCTTTCTTT
few,TRBV7-9,TRBJ1-2,.,CASSLESGTNYGYTF,TGTGCCAGCAGCTTAGAAAGTGGAACTAACTATGGCTACACCTTC